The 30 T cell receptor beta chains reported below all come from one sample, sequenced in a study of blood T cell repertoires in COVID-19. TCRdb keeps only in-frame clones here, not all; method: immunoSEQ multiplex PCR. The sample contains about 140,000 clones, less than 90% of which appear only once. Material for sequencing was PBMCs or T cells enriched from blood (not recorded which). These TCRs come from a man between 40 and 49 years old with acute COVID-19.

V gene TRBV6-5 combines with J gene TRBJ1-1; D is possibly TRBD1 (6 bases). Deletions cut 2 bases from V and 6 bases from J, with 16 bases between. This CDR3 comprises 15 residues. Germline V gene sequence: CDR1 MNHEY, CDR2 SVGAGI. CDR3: CASSYATRGQSEAFF. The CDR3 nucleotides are TGTGCCAGCAGTTACGCTACCCGAGGACAGTCTGAAGCTTTCTTT.

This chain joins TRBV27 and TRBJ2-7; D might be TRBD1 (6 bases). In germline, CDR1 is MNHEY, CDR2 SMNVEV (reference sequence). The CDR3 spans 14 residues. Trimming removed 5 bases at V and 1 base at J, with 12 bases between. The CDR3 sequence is CASSPPGHSYEQYF. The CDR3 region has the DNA TGTGCCAGCAGTCCGCCGGGACATTCCTACGAGCAGTACTTC.

The CDR3 bases are TGTGCCAGCAGCGCGGGATCGTCCAACACCGGGGAGCTGTTTTTT. Protein sequence: CASSAGSSNTGELFF. This chain links TRBV9 with TRBJ2-2, with D perhaps matching TRBD2 (5 bases). Germline V CDR1 and CDR2: SGDLS, YYNGEE. The CDR3 is 15 residues long. Trimming stripped 3 bases from V and 2 bases from J, with 11 bases between.

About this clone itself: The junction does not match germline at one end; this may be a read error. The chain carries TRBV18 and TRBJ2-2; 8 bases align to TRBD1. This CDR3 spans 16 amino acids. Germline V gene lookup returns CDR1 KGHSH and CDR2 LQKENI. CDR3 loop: CASSPGQDTNAGELFF. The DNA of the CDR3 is TGTGCCAGCTCACCGGGACAGGACACGAACGCCGGGGAGCTGTTTTTT.

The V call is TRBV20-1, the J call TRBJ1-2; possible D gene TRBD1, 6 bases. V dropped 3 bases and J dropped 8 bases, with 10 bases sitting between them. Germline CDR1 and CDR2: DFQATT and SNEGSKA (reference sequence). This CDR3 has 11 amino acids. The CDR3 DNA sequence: TGCAGTGCTAGCGGCAGGGGCGGCTACACCTTC. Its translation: CSASGRGGYTF.

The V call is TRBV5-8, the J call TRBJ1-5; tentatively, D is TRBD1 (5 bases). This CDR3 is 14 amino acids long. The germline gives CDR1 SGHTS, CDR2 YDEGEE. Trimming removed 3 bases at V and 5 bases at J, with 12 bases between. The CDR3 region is CASSSQGFDQPQHF. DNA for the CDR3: TGTGCCAGCAGCTCCCAGGGATTCGATCAGCCCCAGCATTTT.

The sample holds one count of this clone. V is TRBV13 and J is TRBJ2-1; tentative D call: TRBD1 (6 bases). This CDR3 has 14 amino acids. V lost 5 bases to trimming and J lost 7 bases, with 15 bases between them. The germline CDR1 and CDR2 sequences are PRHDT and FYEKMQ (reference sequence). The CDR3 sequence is CASSPRLTGNEQFF. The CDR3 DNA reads TGTGCCAGCAGCCCCCGACTAACAGGGAATGAGCAGTTCTTC.

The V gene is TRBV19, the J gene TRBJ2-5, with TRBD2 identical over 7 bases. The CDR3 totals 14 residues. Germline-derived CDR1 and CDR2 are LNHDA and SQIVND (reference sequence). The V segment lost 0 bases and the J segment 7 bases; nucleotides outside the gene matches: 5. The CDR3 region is CASSIEGGLGTQYF. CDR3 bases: TGTGCCAGTAGTATAGAGGGAGGGCTGGGGACCCAGTACTTC.

The CDR3, as DNA: TGTGCCAGCAGTTTTGGGGAGGATGGCTACACCTTC. The encoded protein is CASSFGEDGYTF. V gene TRBV28 combines with J gene TRBJ1-2; D gene ambiguous. This CDR3 spans 12 amino acids. The germline gives CDR1 MDHEN, CDR2 SYDVKM. V shed 3 bases and J shed 6 bases, with 8 bases lying between them.

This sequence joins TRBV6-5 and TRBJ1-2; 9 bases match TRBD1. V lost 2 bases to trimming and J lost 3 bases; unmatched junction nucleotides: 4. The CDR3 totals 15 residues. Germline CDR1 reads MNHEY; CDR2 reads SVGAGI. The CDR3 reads CASSYRTGEDYGYTF. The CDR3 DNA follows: TGTGCCAGCAGTTACCGGACAGGGGAGGACTATGGCTACACCTTC.

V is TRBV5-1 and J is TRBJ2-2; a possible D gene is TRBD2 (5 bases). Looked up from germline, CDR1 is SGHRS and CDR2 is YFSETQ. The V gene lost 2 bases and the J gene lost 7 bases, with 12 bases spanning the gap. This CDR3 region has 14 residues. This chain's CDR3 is CASSLGLVGGELFF. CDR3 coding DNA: TGCGCCAGCAGCTTAGGACTGGTCGGCGGGGAGCTGTTTTTT.

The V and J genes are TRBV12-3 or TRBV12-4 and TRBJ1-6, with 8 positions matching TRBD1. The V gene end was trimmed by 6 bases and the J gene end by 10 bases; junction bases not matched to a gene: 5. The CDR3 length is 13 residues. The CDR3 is CASRSGGGSPLHF. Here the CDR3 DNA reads TGTGCCAGCAGATCAGGGGGCGGATCACCCCTCCACTTT.

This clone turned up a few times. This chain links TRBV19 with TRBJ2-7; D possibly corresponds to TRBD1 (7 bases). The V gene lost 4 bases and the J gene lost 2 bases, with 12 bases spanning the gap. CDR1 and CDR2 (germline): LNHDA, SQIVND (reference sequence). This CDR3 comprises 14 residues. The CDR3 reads CASSSQGGPYEQYF. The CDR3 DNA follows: TGTGCCAGTAGTAGCCAGGGGGGACCCTACGAGCAGTACTTC.

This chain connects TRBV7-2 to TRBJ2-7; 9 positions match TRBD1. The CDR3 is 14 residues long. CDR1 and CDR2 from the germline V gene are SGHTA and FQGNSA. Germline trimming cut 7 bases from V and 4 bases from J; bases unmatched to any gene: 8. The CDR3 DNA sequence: TGTGCCAGCAATGACAGGGGGGGTAGTTACGAGCAGTACTTC. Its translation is CASNDRGGSYEQYF.

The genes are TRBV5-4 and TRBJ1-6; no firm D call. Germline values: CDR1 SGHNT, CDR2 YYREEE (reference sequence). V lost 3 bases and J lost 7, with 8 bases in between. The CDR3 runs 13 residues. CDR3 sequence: CASSSQANSPLHF. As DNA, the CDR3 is TGTGCCAGCAGCTCCCAGGCAAATTCACCCCTCCACTTT. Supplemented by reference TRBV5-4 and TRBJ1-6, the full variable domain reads ETGVTQSPTHLIKTRGQQVTLRCSSQSGHNTVSWYQQALGQGPQFIFQYYREEENGRGNFPPRFSGLQFPNYSSELNVNALELDDSALYLCASSSQANSPLHFGNGTRLTVT.

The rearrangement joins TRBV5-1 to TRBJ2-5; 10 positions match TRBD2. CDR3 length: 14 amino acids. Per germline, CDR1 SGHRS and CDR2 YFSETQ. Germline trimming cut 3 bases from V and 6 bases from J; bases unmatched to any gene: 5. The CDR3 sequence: CASSSSSGGQTQYF. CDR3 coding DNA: TGCGCCAGCAGCTCGTCTAGCGGGGGACAGACCCAGTACTTC.

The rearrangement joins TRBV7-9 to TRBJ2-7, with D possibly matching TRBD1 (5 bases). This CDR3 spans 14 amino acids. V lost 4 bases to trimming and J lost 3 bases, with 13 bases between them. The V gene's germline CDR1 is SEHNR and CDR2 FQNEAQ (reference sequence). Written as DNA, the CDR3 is TGTGCCAGCAGCTCCCAGGGCACCAACTACGAGCAGTACTTC. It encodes CASSSQGTNYEQYF.

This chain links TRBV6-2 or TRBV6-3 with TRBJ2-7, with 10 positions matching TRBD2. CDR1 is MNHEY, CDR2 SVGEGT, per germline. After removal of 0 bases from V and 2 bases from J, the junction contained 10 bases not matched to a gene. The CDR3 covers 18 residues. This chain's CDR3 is CASSYSPYLAGETYEQYF. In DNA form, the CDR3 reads TGTGCCAGCAGTTACTCCCCCTACCTAGCGGGAGAGACCTACGAGCAGTACTTC.

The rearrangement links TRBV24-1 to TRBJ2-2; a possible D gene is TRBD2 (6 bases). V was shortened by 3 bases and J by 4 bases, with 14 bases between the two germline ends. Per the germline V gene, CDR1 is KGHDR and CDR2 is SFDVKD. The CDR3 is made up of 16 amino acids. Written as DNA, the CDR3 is TGTGCCACCAGTGATGGACGGAGGGTGGGCACCGGGGAGCTGTTTTTT. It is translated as CATSDGRRVGTGELFF.

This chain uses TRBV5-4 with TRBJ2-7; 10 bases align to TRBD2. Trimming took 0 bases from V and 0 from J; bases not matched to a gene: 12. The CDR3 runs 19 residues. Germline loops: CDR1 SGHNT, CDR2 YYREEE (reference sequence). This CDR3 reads CASSLAKGSGRLSSYEQYF. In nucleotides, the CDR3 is TGTGCCAGCAGCTTGGCCAAGGGTAGCGGGAGGCTTAGCTCCTACGAGCAGTACTTC.

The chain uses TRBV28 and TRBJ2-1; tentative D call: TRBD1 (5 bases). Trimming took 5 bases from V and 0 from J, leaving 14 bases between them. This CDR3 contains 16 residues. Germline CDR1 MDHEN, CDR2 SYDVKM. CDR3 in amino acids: CASSGQVASSYNEQFF. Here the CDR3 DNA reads TGTGCCAGCAGTGGACAAGTAGCCAGCTCCTACAATGAGCAGTTCTTC.

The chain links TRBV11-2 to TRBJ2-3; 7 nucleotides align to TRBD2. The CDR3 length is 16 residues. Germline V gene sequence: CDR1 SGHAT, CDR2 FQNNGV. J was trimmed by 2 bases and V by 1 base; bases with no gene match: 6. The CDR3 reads CASSLAGGGLTDTQYF. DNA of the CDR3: TGTGCCAGCAGCTTAGCGGGGGGAGGTCTCACAGATACGCAGTATTTT.

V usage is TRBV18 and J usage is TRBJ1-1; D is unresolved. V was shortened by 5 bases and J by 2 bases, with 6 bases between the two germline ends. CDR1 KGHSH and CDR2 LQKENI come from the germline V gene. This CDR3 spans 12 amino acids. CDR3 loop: CASSEVNTEAFF. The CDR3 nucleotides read TGTGCCAGCTCAGAGGTTAACACTGAAGCTTTCTTT.

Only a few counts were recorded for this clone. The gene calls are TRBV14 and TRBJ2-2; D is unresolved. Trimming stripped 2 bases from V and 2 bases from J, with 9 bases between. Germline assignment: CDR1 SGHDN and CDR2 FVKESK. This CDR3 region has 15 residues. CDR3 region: CASSQLGINTGELFF. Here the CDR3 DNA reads TGTGCCAGCAGCCAACTAGGAATAAACACCGGGGAGCTGTTTTTT.

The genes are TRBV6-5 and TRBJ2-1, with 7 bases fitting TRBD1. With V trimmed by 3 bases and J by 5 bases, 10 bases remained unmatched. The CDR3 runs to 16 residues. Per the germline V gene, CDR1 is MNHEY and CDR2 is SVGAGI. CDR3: CASSYPTGPRNNEQFF. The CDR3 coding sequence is TGTGCCAGCAGTTATCCGACAGGGCCTAGGAACAATGAGCAGTTCTTC.

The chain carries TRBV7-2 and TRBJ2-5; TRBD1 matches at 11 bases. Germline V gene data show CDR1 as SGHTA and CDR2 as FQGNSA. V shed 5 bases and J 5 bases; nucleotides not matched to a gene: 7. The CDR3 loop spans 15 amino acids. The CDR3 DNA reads TGTGCCAGCAGCCTGTGGACAGGGGGCCGGGAGACCCAGTACTTC. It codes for CASSLWTGGRETQYF.

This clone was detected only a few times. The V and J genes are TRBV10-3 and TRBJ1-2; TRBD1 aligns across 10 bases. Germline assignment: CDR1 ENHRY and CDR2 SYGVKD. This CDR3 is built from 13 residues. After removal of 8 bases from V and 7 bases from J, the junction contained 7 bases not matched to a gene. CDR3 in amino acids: CAIGRQGASGYTF. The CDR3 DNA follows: TGTGCCATCGGGAGACAGGGGGCCTCTGGCTACACCTTC.

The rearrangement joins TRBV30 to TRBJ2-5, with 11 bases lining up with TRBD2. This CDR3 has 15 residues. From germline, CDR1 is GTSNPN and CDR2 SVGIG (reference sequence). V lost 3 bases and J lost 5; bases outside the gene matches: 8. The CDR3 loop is CAWRLAGVGGETQYF. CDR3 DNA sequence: TGTGCCTGGAGACTAGCGGGAGTTGGGGGGGAGACCCAGTACTTC.

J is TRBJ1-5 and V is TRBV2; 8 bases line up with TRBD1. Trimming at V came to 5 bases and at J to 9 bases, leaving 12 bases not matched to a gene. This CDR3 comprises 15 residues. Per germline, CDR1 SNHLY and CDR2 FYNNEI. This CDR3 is CASSRGTGELGPQHF. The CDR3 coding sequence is TGTGCCAGCAGTCGGGGGACAGGAGAGTTGGGGCCCCAGCATTTT.

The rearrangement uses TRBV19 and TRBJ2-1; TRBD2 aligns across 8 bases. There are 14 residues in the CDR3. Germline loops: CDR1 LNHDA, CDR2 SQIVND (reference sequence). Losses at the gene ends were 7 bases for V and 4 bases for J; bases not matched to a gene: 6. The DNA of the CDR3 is TGTGCCAGTACGCGGGGGGCCGGGTACAATGAGCAGTTCTTC. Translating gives CASTRGAGYNEQFF.